The sequence of this TCR beta chain was determined in a study of beta chain features in type 1 diabetes. Overall study findings and caveats: Type 1 diabetes patients had TCRB CDR3s that were shorter (moderately but significantly so) in all four CD4+ subsets. VDJ junctions in type 1 diabetes patients carried more deletions and fewer insertions.

The sequenced template was cDNA made from the entire isolated RNA. The average output of naive, central memory and regulatory T cell samples was 3.6 million or so reads. Using immunoSEQ multiplex PCR, the repertoire was profiled, and TCRdb retains in-frame clones only, with some absent. The repertoire holds 200,000 to 250,000 clones, with under 13% as singletons. Germline V CDR1 and CDR2: LNHDA, SQIVND (reference sequence). The V segment lost 7 bases and the J segment 4 bases; nucleotides outside the gene matches: 9. This CDR3 spans 14 amino acids. The table lists this clone with a few counts. Its target is unknown.

The chain joins TRBV19 to TRBJ1-1, with 7 bases that match TRBD1. The sequencing input was central memory CD4+ T cells from blood. This receptor was taken from a young man in good health. Here the CDR3 DNA reads TGTGCCAGTACTCTAGACAGGGTGGGCACTGAAGCTTTCTTT. Protein: CASTLDRVGTEAFF.